The rows below give T cell receptor beta chains drawn from one sample of a study of blood T cell repertoires in COVID-19. Assay used: immunoSEQ multiplex PCR; TCRdb lists only in-frame clones, some missing. The data contain about 14,000 clones, about 90% of them seen just once; the ten biggest clones take up over 8%. The sequenced sample consisted of peripheral blood. The receptors here all came from a human donor in a cohort sampled during active COVID-19. CDR3s include the opening cysteine and the closing phenylalanine or tryptophan.

v_call: TRBV4-3
cdr3_aa: CASSQFPGGGRSGELFF

v_call: TRBV12-5
cdr3_aa: CASDNLGTAVRSPLHF

v_call: TRBV10-3
cdr3_aa: CAISSGQGLPEAFF

v_call: TRBV28
cdr3_aa: CASSPPPRGEQFF

v_call: TRBV15
cdr3_aa: CATSRDLTPQETQYF

v_call: TRBV6-8
cdr3_aa: CASSAAGTTNEKLFF

v_call: TRBV6-1
cdr3_aa: CASSEFSETQYF

v_call: TRBV10-2
cdr3_aa: CASSDWRPPGTQYF

v_call: TRBV5-1
cdr3_aa: CASSLTSGGQETQYF

v_call: TRBV5-4
cdr3_aa: CASSLGQYF

v_call: TRBV7-2
cdr3_aa: CASSAGTSGGQETQYF

v_call: TRBV6-5
cdr3_aa: CASNTGSNTGELFF

v_call: TRBV4-2
cdr3_aa: CASSQEGTGDTGELFF

v_call: TRBV4-2
cdr3_aa: CASSQDGGGGNYGYTF

v_call: TRBV7-9
cdr3_aa: CASSLDTKNIQYF

v_call: TRBV12-3/TRBV12-4
cdr3_aa: CASRKTPGELFF

v_call: TRBV11-2
cdr3_aa: CASSLAGRNTGELFF

v_call: TRBV28
cdr3_aa: CASSPEAPPSKNIQYF

v_call: TRBV27
cdr3_aa: CASSSSLTGDYSYEQYF

v_call: TRBV28
cdr3_aa: CASSPQSGGSYGYTF

v_call: TRBV6-1
cdr3_aa: CASSEGLAGRGDTQYF

v_call: TRBV10-1
cdr3_aa: CASSDVAGGGTYNEQFF

v_call: TRBV5-4
cdr3_aa: CASSLKGGYHYNEQFF

v_call: TRBV7-2
cdr3_aa: CASSFTSSDTQYF

v_call: TRBV2
cdr3_aa: CASRATGLVEKLFF

v_call: TRBV13
cdr3_aa: CASSQEAGTTHNSPLHF

v_call: TRBV7-9
cdr3_aa: CASSPRLTSGVNNEQFF

v_call: TRBV7-9
cdr3_aa: CASSSQAGGRSDTQYF

v_call: TRBV5-1
cdr3_aa: CASSFLDRGLSNQPQHF

v_call: TRBV29-1
cdr3_aa: CSAETVSTGELFF

v_call: TRBV28
cdr3_aa: CASSLGGQGAFPSNYEQYF

v_call: TRBV5-1
cdr3_aa: CASSRQGATNEKLFF

v_call: TRBV5-6
cdr3_aa: CASSLGTGDQETQYF

v_call: TRBV29-1
cdr3_aa: CSVEPDRFGQATQYF

v_call: TRBV2
cdr3_aa: CASSILAETQYF

v_call: TRBV6-5
cdr3_aa: CASKGQGDYNEQFF

v_call: TRBV21-1
cdr3_aa: CASSNWDRGRRTYYGYTF

v_call: TRBV19
cdr3_aa: CASSIFAAGERTDTQYF

v_call: TRBV12-5
cdr3_aa: CASGTGTTYEQYF

v_call: TRBV7-2
cdr3_aa: CASSRGGHTEAFF

v_call: TRBV5-1
cdr3_aa: CASSLPEGALTNEQFF

v_call: TRBV6-5
cdr3_aa: CASSYSGQGSGYTF

v_call: TRBV21-1
cdr3_aa: CASSKGESGGPSYNEQFF

v_call: TRBV7-2
cdr3_aa: CASSPSYEQYF

v_call: TRBV7-3
cdr3_aa: CASSLGNSPGGNTIYF

v_call: TRBV6-6
cdr3_aa: CASSYSRTTAEPQHF

v_call: TRBV3-1/TRBV3-2
cdr3_aa: CASSQAGTGDQPQHF

v_call: TRBV28
cdr3_aa: CASSNRQGSNQPQHF

v_call: TRBV28
cdr3_aa: CASSLRLAGDTHEQFF

v_call: TRBV15
cdr3_aa: CATSRRTGGPGANVLTF